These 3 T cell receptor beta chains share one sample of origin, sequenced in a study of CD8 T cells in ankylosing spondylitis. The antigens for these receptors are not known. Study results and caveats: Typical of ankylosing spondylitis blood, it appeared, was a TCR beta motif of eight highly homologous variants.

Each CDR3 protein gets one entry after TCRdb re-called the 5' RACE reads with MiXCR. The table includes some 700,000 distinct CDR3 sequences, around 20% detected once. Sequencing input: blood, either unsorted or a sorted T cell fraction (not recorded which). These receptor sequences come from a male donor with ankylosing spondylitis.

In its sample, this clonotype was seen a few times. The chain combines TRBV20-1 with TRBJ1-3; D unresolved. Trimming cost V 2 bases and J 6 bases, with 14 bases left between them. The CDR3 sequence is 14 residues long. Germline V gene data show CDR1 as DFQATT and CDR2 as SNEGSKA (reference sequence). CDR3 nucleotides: TGCAGTGCTAGATTACAAGGGCCACAAAACACCATATATTTT. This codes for CSARLQGPQNTIYF.

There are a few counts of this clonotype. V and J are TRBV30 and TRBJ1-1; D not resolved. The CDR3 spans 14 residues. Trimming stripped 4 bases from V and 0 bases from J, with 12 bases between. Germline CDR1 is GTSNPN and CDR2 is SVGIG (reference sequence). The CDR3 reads CAWNFGVMNTEAFF. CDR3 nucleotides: TGTGCCTGGAACTTCGGGGTGATGAACACTGAAGCTTTCTTT.

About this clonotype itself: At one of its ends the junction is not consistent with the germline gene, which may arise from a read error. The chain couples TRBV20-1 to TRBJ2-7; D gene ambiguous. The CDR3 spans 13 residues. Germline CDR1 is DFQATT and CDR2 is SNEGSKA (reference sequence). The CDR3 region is CSARDIRVYEQYF. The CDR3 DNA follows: TGCAGTGCTAGAGATATCAGAGTCTACGAGCAGTACTTT.